This T cell receptor beta chain was captured in a study of blood T cell repertoires in COVID-19. The wider study: Nucleic acid was either cDNA or gDNA, and it came from T cells, B-cell-depleted T cells, or PBMCs.

The CDR3 has 13 amino acids. The V gene lost 1 base and the J gene lost 4 bases, with 7 bases spanning the gap. Germline CDR1 and CDR2: LNHDA and SQIVND (reference sequence). Clones were read by immunoSEQ multiplex PCR, and TCRdb kept only the in-frame ones, dropping some. The repertoire includes approximately 530,000 clones, 85% to 90% of them detected once, and 7.8% sits in the top ten. The genes are TRBV19 and TRBJ1-2; D is ambiguous. The clonotype comes from a woman aged 45-65 years with COVID-19, enrolled during active disease. The source material was peripheral blood. The CDR3 region has the DNA TGTGCCAGTAGTATAGTTACAGCCTATGGCTACACCTTC. This sequence encodes CASSIVTAYGYTF.